The 3 T cell receptor beta chains presented below share a single source sample, sequenced in a study of blood T cell repertoires in COVID-19. Data came from immunoSEQ multiplex PCR; TCRdb stores just in-frame clones and leaves some out. The repertoire consists of 200,000 to 250,000 clones, with over 60% occurring once and the leading ten covering 7.2%. Source material: peripheral blood. The receptors come from a woman aged 70-85 years with acute or convalescent COVID-19.

The rearrangement joins TRBV6-2 or TRBV6-3 to TRBJ2-7; TRBD1 matches at 12 bases. CDR1 and CDR2 from the germline V gene are MNHEY and SVGEGT. J was trimmed by 7 bases and V by 6 bases; bases with no gene match: 7. The CDR3 spans 14 residues. The CDR3 DNA is TGTGCCAGCAGCCGGGACAGGGGGCGCGGTGAGCAGTACTTC. Translated, it gives CASSRDRGRGEQYF.

The chain uses TRBV18 and TRBJ2-5; 7 nucleotides align to TRBD1. The CDR3 totals 13 residues. CDR1 and CDR2 (germline): KGHSH, LQKENI. V lost 6 bases, J lost 1 base, and 2 bases stayed unmatched. The CDR3: CASSGTAQETQYF. As DNA, the CDR3 is TGTGCCAGCTCCGGGACAGCCCAAGAGACCCAGTACTTC.

The chain is built from TRBV3-1 (or the pseudogene TRBV3-2) and TRBJ1-5, with TRBD1 matching 9 bases. Per the germline V gene, CDR1 is LGHDT and CDR2 is YNNKEL (reference sequence). The CDR3 is made up of 13 amino acids. V shed 5 bases and J 5 bases; nucleotides not matched to a gene: 1. CDR3 region: CASSWDRDQPQHF. For the CDR3, the DNA is TGTGCCAGCAGCTGGGACAGGGATCAGCCCCAGCATTTT.